This T cell receptor (beta chain) was sequenced during a study of beta chain features in type 1 diabetes. Sequenced material consisted of expressed TCRB transcripts (all of the isolated RNA was reverse transcribed). Assay used: immunoSEQ multiplex PCR; TCRdb lists only in-frame clones, some missing. Altogether 850,000 to 900,000 clones are present, about a sixth being singletons, with the ten largest covering 0.023%. Study-level points and caveats: Healthy donors had naive, central memory and Treg TCRB repertoires that appeared less similar than those seen among patients.

The CDR3 is 13 amino acids. V dropped 10 bases and J dropped 4; count of bases not matched to a gene: 4. Germline CDR1 reads ENHRY; CDR2 reads SYGVKD. This clone was recorded many times. Its antigen is undetermined. The sequence derives from a woman under 30 in good health. Sequencing was done on a sample of naive CD4+ T cells from blood. V and J are TRBV10-3 and TRBJ1-4; 9 bases are shared with TRBD1. The CDR3 here is CATGTGFNEKLFF. CDR3 sequence (DNA): TGTGCCACCGGGACAGGGTTTAATGAAAAACTGTTTTTT.